The rows below give T cell receptor beta chains drawn from one sample of a study of post-analysis software for immune sequencing data. In TCRdb, the PCR reads were re-called with MiXCR into one record per CDR3 protein. The sample yields around 770,000 distinct CDR3 sequences, approximately 44% seen once. Sequencing was done on a sample of blood. Receptors were obtained from a girl under 18 with multiple sclerosis. Both conserved end residues are part of each CDR3. Fields, in order: V gene, D gene, J gene, clone size, CDR3 protein, CDR3 DNA. A D gene is named only where the DNA matches it firmly. Part of the rows lack a size; the others show once, few, many or a class for expanded clones.

TRBV20-1	.	TRBJ2-3	.	CSASPWAGRVDTQYF	TGCAGTGCTAGTCCTTGGGCGGGTAGGGTCGATACGCAGTATTTT
TRBV29-1	.	TRBJ2-3	.	CSVSPETGHFTDTQYF	TGCAGCGTCTCTCCCGAAACAGGCCACTTCACAGATACGCAGTATTTT
TRBV15	TRBD1	TRBJ1-5	.	CATTARGTGGNQPQHF	TGTGCCACCACCGCGAGAGGGACAGGGGGCAATCAGCCCCAGCATTTT
TRBV7-2	.	TRBJ2-7	once	CASSFRGTSYEQYF	TGTGCCAGCAGCTTTCGCGGGACCTCCTACGAGCAGTACTTC
TRBV29-1	.	TRBJ2-7	once	CSVEGERGLDEQYF	TGCAGCGTTGAAGGGGAAAGGGGGTTGGACGAGCAGTACTTC
TRBV18	TRBD1	TRBJ2-1	few	CASSPAGQGIYNEQFF	TGTGCCAGCTCACCAGCCGGACAGGGGATTTACAATGAGCAGTTCTTC
TRBV6-1	.	TRBJ2-5	few	CASSEAPGLGETQYF	TGTGCCAGCAGTGAAGCGCCTGGGCTAGGGGAGACCCAGTACTTC
TRBV20-1	TRBD2	TRBJ2-7	once	CSARAGLAGETSYEQYF	TGCAGTGCTAGAGCCGGACTAGCGGGGGAGACCTCCTACGAGCAGTACTTC
TRBV14	.	TRBJ1-6	.	CASSPSGASPLHF	TGTGCCAGCAGCCCGTCGGGGGCTTCACCCCTCCACTTT
TRBV7-9	TRBD1	TRBJ2-1	few	CASSLAGGKIGNEQFF	TGTGCCAGCAGCTTGGCAGGGGGTAAGATTGGCAATGAGCAGTTCTTC
TRBV7-9	.	TRBJ1-4	.	CASSLVPASNEKLFF	TGTGCCAGCAGCTTAGTCCCGGCCTCGAATGAAAAACTGTTTTTT
TRBV5-6	TRBD1	TRBJ2-7	.	CASSSGTGGSYNEQYF	TGTGCCAGCAGCTCCGGGACAGGGGGTTCCTACAATGAGCAGTACTTC
TRBV5-6	.	TRBJ2-5	.	CASSPWWGETQYF	TGTGCCAGCAGCCCTTGGTGGGGAGAGACCCAGTACTTC
TRBV6-6	.	TRBJ2-3	.	CASSYSEAGTDTQYF	TGTGCCAGCAGTTACTCGGAGGCGGGGACAGATACGCAGTATTTT
TRBV27	TRBD2	TRBJ2-1	.	CASSLTSGDREQFF	TGTGCCAGCAGTTTAACTAGCGGCGACAGGGAGCAGTTCTTC
TRBV4-3	.	TRBJ1-4	.	CASSQDYGYGEKLFF	TGCGCCAGCAGCCAAGATTACGGGTATGGTGAAAAACTGTTTTTT
TRBV5-5	TRBD1	TRBJ2-5	few	CASSSVGGQGAAQYF	TGTGCCAGCAGCTCGGTGGGGGGACAGGGGGCTGCCCAGTACTTC
TRBV29-1	.	TRBJ2-3	few	CSGAGSGGDTQYF	TGCAGCGGAGCAGGGTCGGGTGGGGATACGCAGTATTTT
TRBV12-3/TRBV12-4	TRBD1	TRBJ1-2	few	CASRDRGHRSGYTF	TGTGCCAGCAGGGACAGGGGGCACAGGTCGGGCTACACCTTC
TRBV6-1	.	TRBJ1-2	few	CASSGGARGGYTF	TGTGCCAGCAGTGGGGGGGCCCGCGGCGGCTACACCTTC
TRBV5-1	TRBD2	TRBJ2-7	few	CASTPTSGDYYEQYF	TGCGCCAGTACTCCTACTAGCGGGGATTACTACGAGCAGTACTTC
TRBV7-9	.	TRBJ2-7	many	CASSLVGEYEQYF	TGTGCCAGCAGCTTAGTAGGGGAGTACGAGCAGTACTTC